This T cell receptor (beta chain) was captured in a study of HIV-infected children after antiretroviral therapy interruption. The table lists this clonotype with many counts. No antigen is known for it. Unique molecular identifiers were included in an RNA-based 3' RACE TCR library. TCRdb processed the 3' RACE reads anew with MiXCR; each CDR3 protein has one entry. The sample records more than 75,000 distinct CDR3 sequences, roughly 6.4% being singletons. The treatment here: PENTA 11 planned treatment interruption arm or continuous ART arm. Germline V gene lookup returns CDR1 SGHTA and CDR2 FQGNSA. The CDR3 is made up of 14 amino acids. V lost 0 bases, J lost 5 bases, and 2 bases stayed unmatched. Study conclusions and caveats: Some non-naive CD45RA+ T cells might be present among sorted naive cells.

The receptor was isolated from a pool of human donors with HIV. The source material was CD45RA+ CD4+ T cells from PBMCs, pooled from several time points, sampled from a donor given antiretroviral therapy, either interrupted or continuous. Stated subset: naive CD4+ CD45RA+ CD45RO- T cells. V and J are TRBV7-2 and TRBJ2-7; 9 bases map to TRBD2. Here the CDR3 DNA reads TGTGCCAGCAGCTTAGCGGGACTAGCTAACGAGCAGTACTTC. It specifies CASSLAGLANEQYF. Supplemented by reference TRBV7-2 and TRBJ2-7, the full variable domain reads GAGVSQSPSNKVTEKGKDVELRCDPISGHTALYWYRQSLGQGLEFLIYFQGNSAPDKSGLPSDRFSAERTGGSVSTLTIQRTQQEDSAVYLCASSLAGLANEQYFGPGTRLTVT.